These 18 T cell receptor beta chains came from one sample sequenced in a study of T cell responses to AZD1222 COVID-19 vaccine. TCRdb's copy holds only in-frame clones and misses some; the assay was immunoSEQ multiplex PCR. The sample contains roughly 150,000 clones, about 91% of which appear only once. The source was peripheral blood, collected on day 0 of AZD1222 vaccination. The receptors stem from an adult in good health.

The chain links TRBV7-2 to TRBJ1-2; no clear D. Trimming left V 0 bases short and J 3 bases short, with 11 bases between. Germline CDR1 reads SGHTA; CDR2 reads FQGNSA. The CDR3 length is 15 residues. The CDR3 region is CASSLAKEAYYGYTF. Here the CDR3 DNA reads TGTGCCAGCAGCTTAGCGAAGGAGGCTTACTATGGCTACACCTTC.

V is TRBV4-3 and J is TRBJ2-7; D gene uncertain. CDR3 size: 16 residues. The V and J ends lost 0 bases and 1 base respectively, with 13 bases between them. Germline lookup yields CDR1 LGHNA and CDR2 YSLEER. As DNA, the CDR3 is TGCGCCAGCAGCCAAGAACTTCCAGCTGGATCCTACGAGCAGTACTTC. Translated: CASSQELPAGSYEQYF.

The J gene is TRBJ1-1, the V gene TRBV7-8; perhaps TRBD1 as D (5 bases). The CDR3 is made up of 15 amino acids. The V and J ends lost 3 bases and 1 base respectively, with 12 bases between them. CDR1 is SGHVS and CDR2 is FQNEAQ in the germline V gene. CDR3 in DNA: TGTGCCAGCAGCTTCGCCGGGACGGCGAACACTGAAGCTTTCTTT. Translating it yields CASSFAGTANTEAFF. The complete variable domain, with remaining parts taken from reference TRBV7-8 and TRBJ1-1, reads GAGVSQSPRYKVAKRGQDVALRCDPISGHVSLFWYQQALGQGPEFLTYFQNEAQLDKSGLPSDRFFAERPEGSVSTLKIQRTQQEDSAVYLCASSFAGTANTEAFFGQGTRLTVV.

The V gene is TRBV9, the J gene TRBJ2-2, with D tentatively TRBD1 (5 bases). This CDR3 is built from 16 residues. V shed 0 bases and J shed 4 bases, with 13 bases lying between them. Germline V gives CDR1 SGDLS, CDR2 YYNGEE. The DNA for the CDR3 is TGTGCCAGCAGCGTAGGCCCTAAAGGGGCCACCGGGGAGCTGTTTTTT. Its translation: CASSVGPKGATGELFF.

The V gene is TRBV5-5, the J gene TRBJ1-1, with unresolved D. The V end lost 5 bases, the J end lost 1 base, and 9 bases lay between the germline ends. From germline, CDR1 is SGHKS and CDR2 YYEKEE (reference sequence). This CDR3 comprises 13 residues. The CDR3: CASSLAPNTEAFF. The CDR3 DNA reads as TGTGCCAGCAGTTTAGCACCGAACACTGAAGCTTTCTTT.

The genes are TRBV19 and TRBJ1-5, with TRBD1 matching 10 bases. CDR1 and CDR2 (germline): LNHDA, SQIVND (reference sequence). The V segment lost 5 bases and the J segment 3 bases; nucleotides outside the gene matches: 10. The length of the CDR3 is 17 residues. DNA of the CDR3: TGTGCCAGTAGTCTCTCCCAGGGGACAGGGGACAATCAGCCCCAGCATTTT. The encoded protein is CASSLSQGTGDNQPQHF.

The V call is TRBV7-9, the J call TRBJ2-7, with 7 bases lining up with TRBD1. With V trimmed by 8 bases and J by 1 base, 5 bases remained unmatched. Germline values: CDR1 SEHNR, CDR2 FQNEAQ (reference sequence). The CDR3 has 13 amino acids. DNA for the CDR3: TGTGCCAGCCGCCGGGACAGTTCCTACGAGCAGTACTTC. Encoded protein: CASRRDSSYEQYF.

The rearrangement joins TRBV27 to TRBJ2-1; 7 bases align to TRBD2. There are 17 residues in the CDR3. Germline-derived CDR1 and CDR2 are MNHEY and SMNVEV (reference sequence). The V and J ends lost 4 bases and 5 bases, in that order; junction bases with no gene match: 14. The CDR3 reads CASSWTGMTSLDNEQFF. CDR3 sequence (DNA): TGTGCCAGCAGTTGGACGGGGATGACTAGCTTAGACAATGAGCAGTTCTTC.

This clone showed up just a few times. This chain links TRBV12-3 or TRBV12-4 with TRBJ2-7; D might be TRBD2 (6 bases). The CDR3 has 12 amino acids. The germline V and J ends were trimmed by 4 bases and 6 bases, with 10 bases remaining between them. The CDR3 sequence is CASSSDGGEQYF. The CDR3 nucleotides are TGTGCCAGCAGTTCGGACGGGGGCGAGCAGTACTTC.

The genes are TRBV24-1 and TRBJ1-5; D unclear. V lost 5 bases, J lost 3 bases, and 10 bases lay in between. Germline lookup yields CDR1 KGHDR and CDR2 SFDVKD. This CDR3 is 14 amino acids long. The CDR3 loop reads CATSGGLANQPQHF. The CDR3 DNA is TGTGCCACCAGTGGAGGGCTTGCCAATCAGCCCCAGCATTTT.

The J gene is TRBJ2-5, the V gene TRBV11-3; D is unclear. The germline V and J ends were trimmed by 1 base and 5 bases, with 5 bases remaining between them. Germline V lookup: CDR1 SGHNT, CDR2 YENEEA. The CDR3 runs 12 residues. The CDR3 region is CASSLVFETQYF. CDR3 sequence (DNA): TGTGCCAGCAGCTTAGTATTTGAGACCCAGTACTTC.

The rearrangement uses TRBV27 and TRBJ2-1, with D possibly being TRBD2 (8 bases). The germline V gene encodes CDR1 MNHEY and CDR2 SMNVEV (reference sequence). With 2 bases removed from V and 10 bases from J, the gap between germline ends came to 18 bases. This CDR3 is 15 amino acids long. The CDR3 bases are TGTGCCAGCAGTTTAGCGGGAGGAAGGACAGGCGAGCAGTTCTTC. This codes for CASSLAGGRTGEQFF.

V gene TRBV7-9 combines with J gene TRBJ1-2, with 7 bases aligning to TRBD1. The CDR3 consists of 16 residues. Germline CDR1 SEHNR, CDR2 FQNEAQ (reference sequence). Trimming removed 5 bases from V and 0 bases from J; junction bases left unmatched: 9. The CDR3 DNA follows: TGTGCCAGCAGCCCCATGGGGACAGTTTCTAACTATGGCTACACCTTC. Protein: CASSPMGTVSNYGYTF.

The rearrangement joins TRBV7-9 to TRBJ1-1; D call uncertain. The CDR3 consists of 11 residues. In germline, CDR1 is SEHNR, CDR2 FQNEAQ (reference sequence). V lost 1 base, J lost 10 bases, and 7 bases lay in between. CDR3 in DNA: TGTGCCAGCAGCTTAGGTGGAGGAGCTTTCTTT. It encodes CASSLGGGAFF.

CDR3 coding DNA: TGTGCCAGCAGCTTGTCAGGGGTGTCCTACAATGAGCAGTTCTTC. As protein: CASSLSGVSYNEQFF. The chain uses TRBV5-6 and TRBJ2-1, with D maybe TRBD1 (6 bases). Germline CDR1 and CDR2: SGHDT and YYEEEE. V lost 1 base to trimming and J lost 1 base, with 9 bases between them. The CDR3 spans 15 residues.

This clone was observed a handful of times. The rearrangement links TRBV14 to TRBJ1-6; TRBD1 is a possible D gene (6 bases). This CDR3 spans 16 amino acids. Trimming pared 0 bases from V and 10 bases from J, leaving 16 bases between. Per the germline V gene, CDR1 is SGHDN and CDR2 is FVKESK. CDR3 bases: TGTGCCAGCAGCCAAGACGCAGGGGAGAGGGGATCACCCCTCCACTTT. This encodes CASSQDAGERGSPLHF.

The CDR3 nucleotides are TGTGCCAGCAGCACCGTGTCGGGAGGGGCCTACAATGAGCAGTTCTTC. It specifies CASSTVSGGAYNEQFF. The V and J genes are TRBV7-9 and TRBJ2-1; 8 positions match TRBD2. Trimming at V came to 5 bases and at J to 2 bases, leaving 8 bases not matched to a gene. CDR1 and CDR2 from the germline V gene are SEHNR and FQNEAQ (reference sequence). The CDR3 has 16 amino acids.

The rearrangement links TRBV12-3 or TRBV12-4 to TRBJ2-7; tentative D call: TRBD1 (6 bases). V lost 3 bases and J lost 1, with 7 bases in between. This CDR3 has 13 residues. The CDR3 DNA follows: TGTGCCAGCAGTTTCGGACAGTCCTACGAGCAGTACTTC. Translating it yields CASSFGQSYEQYF.